This TCR beta chain came from a study of OX40 agonist ivuxolimab in advanced cancers. In the study overall: Patients were around 83% male with ages roughly 23 to 79, mean 60. Three dose-escalation patients had partial responses: one with hepatocellular carcinoma and two with cutaneous melanoma. Points from the study as a whole: There were, on average, more expanded clones in CD8+ T cells than in CD4+. Antigen specificity remained undetermined for the expanded peripheral T cells.

For this clone: Its cognate antigen is unknown.

Assay: immunoSEQ multiplex PCR; the TCRdb copy retains only in-frame clones and omits some. The sample includes tens of thousands of clones, around 88% seen only once; the top ten take 2.5% to 3%. The CDR3 sequence is 14 residues long. CDR1 and CDR2 (germline): SGHRS, YFSETQ. Losses at the gene ends were 3 bases for V and 4 bases for J; bases not matched to a gene: 7. Sample: CD4+ or CD8+ T cells sorted from blood, taken in a trial of the OX40 agonist ivuxolimab. The sequence was collected from an adult with an advanced solid tumor such as melanoma, head and neck, liver or kidney cancer. The chain combines TRBV5-1 with TRBJ2-7; TRBD2 matches 7 bases. Written as DNA, the CDR3 is TGCGCCAGCAGCTGGACCGGGGAGGGGTACGAGCAGTACTTC. Amino acid sequence: CASSWTGEGYEQYF.